Listed here is a single T cell receptor beta chain. Many counts were recorded for this clonotype. No antigen is known for it. At one boundary the junction diverges from the germline segment, which might be a read error. This specimen belongs to a study of read filtering for tumor transcriptome and immune sequencing (dated by TCRdb to 2018 to 2020). Describing the broader study: The cohort had roughly 18 male and approximately 14 female patients with a mean age of around 70 years, ranging from roughly 45 to 85. Under revised international staging, roughly eight patients fell into R-ISS I, approximately 15 into R-ISS II and 7 into R-ISS III. After DNase treatment, whole-transcriptome libraries were prepared using the TruSeq RNA Access Library Prep Kit. TCR-region mapped reads per sample ranged from about 4 to 10.27 million with IR-seq versus only about 75 to 1,400 with RNA-seq. Using the same bone marrow samples, the study ran both targeted immune repertoire sequencing and bulk whole-transcriptome sequencing and then compared the TCR repertoires from each method. One main goal was a read-filtering strategy for immune repertoire data, in particular deciding whether clonotypes backed by only one read should be removed.

Each patient had bone marrow sampled at the time of active disease. Bone marrow mononuclear cells were isolated by Ficoll-Hypaque density gradient centrifugation. CD138-negative cells were obtained by negative selection after labeling with CD138 magnetic microbeads on a MACS separator, removing myeloma plasma cells. Purity of the isolated cells was checked by flow cytometry on an Attune NxT using CD138 antibodies. Total RNA was extracted with TRIzol reagent and quantified with a NanoDrop spectrophotometer. Paired RNA-seq and IR-seq were performed on each patient's CD138-negative bone marrow sample. What the research found in general, with its limitations: The correlation between IR-seq and RNA-seq shared clonotype proportions rose when single-read clonotypes were removed. Clonotypes were captured by IR-seq at much higher depth and more reliably than by RNA-seq, and smaller IR-seq throughput was sufficient for identification of most shared clonotypes. In IR-seq, approximately 80% of clonotypes but approximately 3.8% of total reads were represented by single-read clonotypes, whereas in RNA-seq, roughly three quarters of clonotypes and approximately 44% of reads were represented by single-read clonotypes. The sorted CD138-negative fraction was a mixed bone marrow immune population, not purified T cells.

TCR libraries were constructed from approximately 0.4 ug RNA using the Immunoverse kit, and molecular barcoded adaptors covering alpha/delta and beta/gamma chains were employed. TCR library preparation was performed with the same RNA that was used for transcriptome sequencing. Sequencing of TCR libraries was carried out on an Illumina HiSeq 4000 with 2 x 150 cycles. Per the authors' processing: Using MiXCR, which included quality filtering and error correction, TCR reads were aligned to human V, D, J and C references and then assembled into CDR3 clonotypes. Clonotype counts and gene usage diversity were analyzed with the tcR package in R. Raw mapping reads were checked after the RNA-seq reads had been mapped by STAR aligner version 2.5.3a onto the human GRCh37 genome. To test the effect of sequencing depth on detected clonotypes, IR-seq fastq files were randomly downsampled using Seqtk 1.3. In-frame beta chains were kept once TCRdb had trimmed the public reads at Q25 with fastp and called clones with MiXCR. Entries are consolidated by CDR3 protein sequence, retaining the most common genes and DNA. TCRdb's processing, not the study's, gives the V and J calls here. In this sample the table shows under 150,000 distinct CDR3 sequences, approximately 13% of which occur a single time. The top ten constitute just under 8.5% of the sample.

Material for sequencing was a population of CD138-negative cells sorted from bone marrow. The sample's cell subset or site label is to be understood as: bone marrow mononuclear cells depleted of CD138+ plasma/myeloma cells by negative magnetic selection. This TCR came from a donor aged 40 or over with multiple myeloma.

The DNA reads TGCGGCGTTGAAGGGAACAATGAGCAGTTCTTC. The encoded protein is CGVEGNNEQFF. The rearranged chain carries TRBV29-1 and TRBJ2-1; the D gene is unclear. The CDR3 contains 11 residues, cysteine and phenylalanine counted. The only DNA kept is the CDR3, 33 bases in frame from the first base. CDR1 and CDR2 are drawn from the germline V gene: SQVTM, ANQGSEA.